A selection of T cell receptor beta chains follows, all from one sample in a study of CD8+CD57+ T cells in acquired aplastic anemia. TCRdb redid the calling of the reads with MiXCR, one entry per CDR3 protein. Found here are under 250,000 distinct CDR3 sequences, more than 45% of them singletons; the top ten hold about 8.3%. The sequenced sample was sorted CD4+, CD8+, or CD8+CD57+ T cells (not recorded which) from PBMCs. These receptors all stem from a human donor with aplastic anemia. Both conserved end residues are part of each CDR3.

J,V,CDR3
TRBJ1-4,TRBV11-3,CASSLGTVESKLFF
TRBJ1-2,TRBV5-6,CASSPPTGEIYGYTF
TRBJ1-3,TRBV6-5,CASSFTDRAGNTIYF
TRBJ1-5,TRBV4-3,CASSQDRGAQPQHF
TRBJ1-1,TRBV7-9,CASSLGGRVGAEAFF
TRBJ2-1,TRBV7-6,CASSLLRVTEIVINYNEQSF
TRBJ1-2,TRBV10-3,CAISERGDAEDTF
TRBJ2-7,TRBV3-1,CVSSQDGVSRDEQYF
TRBJ1-6,TRBV7-9,CASSFHEGQGLLSPLHF
TRBJ2-7,TRBV7-2,CASSSRVQRDYEQYF
TRBJ2-7,TRBV6-6,CASSLGDRGNEQYF
TRBJ1-2,TRBV24-1,CATSVGAGGGYTF
TRBJ2-7,TRBV12-3/TRBV12-4,CASSLGQSTYEQYF
TRBJ1-4,TRBV27,CASSWAGGEKLFF
TRBJ2-7,TRBV27,CASSLTSGRSHEQYF
TRBJ2-7,TRBV9,CASSAGAGGTSYEQYF
TRBJ1-6,TRBV6-6,CASSYWDRGSDSPLHF
TRBJ2-7,TRBV7-9,CASSTSAGGGYEQYF
TRBJ1-5,TRBV19,CASSIDDSANQPQHF
TRBJ2-2,TRBV28,CASSSSGGLNTGELFF
TRBJ2-3,TRBV7-2,CASSWGLAGYWDTQYF
TRBJ1-2,TRBV13,CASSKQGRGYGYTF
TRBJ2-7,TRBV6-5,CASSLTGVRDEQYF
TRBJ2-7,TRBV4-2,CASSQWDTYEQYF
TRBJ1-1,TRBV27,CASSFREEAFF
TRBJ1-5,TRBV6-1,CASSLSQTANQPQHF
TRBJ1-4,TRBV15,CATSRATGDGGNEKLFF
TRBJ1-1,TRBV20-1,CSASLSGWPFF
TRBJ2-3,TRBV7-9,CASSSEREVDTQYF
TRBJ1-5,TRBV5-8,CASSLGGSQPQHF
TRBJ2-7,TRBV11-2,CASSSDTSYEQYF
TRBJ2-7,TRBV30,CAWSGTRVYEQYF